Listed below are T cell receptor beta chains from one sample, sequenced in a study of blood T cell repertoires in COVID-19. Assay used: immunoSEQ multiplex PCR; TCRdb lists only in-frame clones, some missing. The sample contains about 170,000 clones, more than 70% of which appear only once. Sequenced input: peripheral blood. Receptors were obtained from a woman older than 75 with active or convalescent COVID-19. Both conserved end residues are part of each CDR3. A D gene is named only where the DNA matches it firmly. Expanded clones are given a class, and other clones once, few, many or no size at all.

clone size	CDR3 length	J gene	V gene	D gene	CDR3 DNA	CDR3 protein
NA	17	TRBJ2-3	TRBV2	NA	TGTGCCAGCCGAGAGGGGGATGCACTGCCCGTAACAGATACGCAGTATTTT	CASREGDALPVTDTQYF
once	16	TRBJ1-1	TRBV5-1	TRBD1	TGCGCCAGCAGCTTGGGCAGGGGGAATATGAACACTGAAGCTTTCTTT	CASSLGRGNMNTEAFF
NA	16	TRBJ2-1	TRBV24-1	TRBD2	TGTGCCACCAGTGATTTTTCTAGCGGGAGCGGTAATGAGCAGTTCTTC	CATSDFSSGSGNEQFF
NA	14	TRBJ1-1	TRBV30	TRBD1	TGTGCCTGGAGTGAGGACAGGGGGAACACTGAAGCTTTCTTT	CAWSEDRGNTEAFF
NA	14	TRBJ2-3	TRBV7-3	NA	TGTGCAAGTGCCAGGGCCCTGAGCACAGATACGCAGTATTTT	CASARALSTDTQYF
NA	15	TRBJ2-1	TRBV6-5	TRBD2	TGTGCCAGCAGTCCTTTAGCGGGATCGGGCGGTGAGCAGTTCTTC	CASSPLAGSGGEQFF
NA	15	TRBJ1-4	TRBV6-5	TRBD1	TGTGCCAGCAGTTATATCACAGGGGGCAGTGAAAAACTGTTTTTT	CASSYITGGSEKLFF
few	18	TRBJ1-5	TRBV19	NA	TGTGCCAGTAGTATAGAGCTACTGATGCCATATAGCAATCAGCCCCAGCATTTT	CASSIELLMPYSNQPQHF
NA	17	TRBJ2-5	TRBV27	TRBD2	TGTGCCAGCAGTTCTGTCTCGACTAGCGGGAGCCCTGGGACCCAGTACTTC	CASSSVSTSGSPGTQYF
NA	15	TRBJ2-7	TRBV5-1	NA	TGCGCCAGCAGCCACCCGGACAGGACTACCTACGAGCAGTACTTC	CASSHPDRTTYEQYF
NA	13	TRBJ2-3	TRBV7-3	NA	TGTGCCAGCAGCTTCTATCGTAAGGATACGCAGTATTTT	CASSFYRKDTQYF
NA	13	TRBJ1-2	TRBV9	NA	TGTGCCAGCAGCGTAGGATCCAGGGATGGCTACACCTTC	CASSVGSRDGYTF
NA	14	TRBJ1-4	TRBV18	NA	TGTGCCAGCTCACCAGGCAGTACTAATGAAAAACTGTTTTTT	CASSPGSTNEKLFF
NA	16	TRBJ2-1	TRBV11-2	TRBD2	TGTGCCAGCAGCCCCTTGGGGACTAGCTCCTACAATGAGCAGTTCTTC	CASSPLGTSSYNEQFF
NA	14	TRBJ1-2	TRBV30	NA	TGTGCCTGGACCGGTGGACTTACAAACTATGGCTACACCTTC	CAWTGGLTNYGYTF
NA	14	TRBJ2-1	TRBV7-2	TRBD2	TGTGCCAGCAGCTTAAAGCTAGCGGGGGGGGCGCAGTTCTTC	CASSLKLAGGAQFF
few	12	TRBJ1-1	TRBV2	NA	TGTGCCAGCAGTGTCGACAGTCCTGAAGCTTTCTTT	CASSVDSPEAFF
NA	14	TRBJ1-5	TRBV6-1	NA	TGTGCCAGCAGTGAAACGGGCGGGTATCAGCCCCAGCATTTT	CASSETGGYQPQHF
NA	19	TRBJ2-1	TRBV19	TRBD2	TGTGCCAGTACAGGTAACCCTAGCGGGAGGATAGCAACATACAATGAGCAGTTCTTC	CASTGNPSGRIATYNEQFF
NA	17	TRBJ2-6	TRBV5-4	NA	TGTGCCAGCAGCTCCCAATCAGGGGAAGTAGGGGCCAACGTCCTGACTTTC	CASSSQSGEVGANVLTF
NA	13	TRBJ1-1	TRBV12-3/TRBV12-4	NA	TGTGCCAGCACCAGGTTGCGGGACACTGAAGCTTTCTTT	CASTRLRDTEAFF
NA	12	TRBJ2-3	TRBV28	NA	TGTGCCAGCAGTTTTCTCTCAGATACGCAGTATTTT	CASSFLSDTQYF
NA	15	TRBJ2-5	TRBV5-1	TRBD1	TGCGCCAGCACCCGGGACAGGGCTGGCCAAGAGACCCAGTACTTC	CASTRDRAGQETQYF
NA	13	TRBJ1-2	TRBV6-5	NA	TGTGCCAGCAGCCGGACAGTAAACTATGGCTACACCTTC	CASSRTVNYGYTF
NA	15	TRBJ1-5	TRBV15	NA	TGTGCCACCAGCAGAGATCGGGGTAGCAATCAGCCCCAGCATTTT	CATSRDRGSNQPQHF
NA	14	TRBJ1-6	TRBV28	TRBD1	TGTGCCAGCAGACTACAGGGGTATAATTCACCCCTCCACTTT	CASRLQGYNSPLHF
NA	16	TRBJ2-1	TRBV5-1	TRBD2	TGCGCCAGCAGCCCGCCGGGACTAGCGGGCCTCAATGAGCAGTTCTTC	CASSPPGLAGLNEQFF
NA	17	TRBJ1-3	TRBV28	NA	TGCGCCAGCAGGGGCGGGGGGGCAGGAAACAGTGGAAACACCATATATTTT	CASRGGGAGNSGNTIYF
NA	16	TRBJ1-1	TRBV15	NA	TGTGCCACCAGCAGAGATCAGGGGTATATGAACACTGAAGCTTTCTTT	CATSRDQGYMNTEAFF
NA	15	TRBJ2-2	TRBV28	TRBD2	TGTGCCAGCAGTAGCCCGGGACTAGACACCGGGGAGCTGTTTTTT	CASSSPGLDTGELFF
NA	13	TRBJ2-3	TRBV3-1/TRBV3-2	NA	TGTGCCAGCAGCGCGAGAGGCACAGATACGCAGTATTTT	CASSARGTDTQYF
NA	16	TRBJ2-7	TRBV5-1	TRBD2	TGCGCCAGCAGCTTGGAACCGGGAGGGCCTGGATACGAGCAGTACTTC	CASSLEPGGPGYEQYF
NA	15	TRBJ2-2	TRBV5-1	NA	TGCGCCAGCAGCCCATCCGGCGGAGTTGCCGGGGAGCTGTTTTTT	CASSPSGGVAGELFF
NA	16	TRBJ2-3	TRBV7-8	TRBD2	TGTGCCAGCAGCTTTGGACTAGCGACTAGCACAGATACGCAGTATTTT	CASSFGLATSTDTQYF
NA	13	TRBJ2-1	TRBV12-3/TRBV12-4	TRBD2	TGTGCCAGCAGTTCGGGACTACAGCAGGGGCAGTTCTTC	CASSSGLQQGQFF
NA	13	TRBJ1-5	TRBV10-2	TRBD1	TGCGCCAGCAGTAGACAGGGGCAACAGCCCCAGCATTTT	CASSRQGQQPQHF
NA	13	TRBJ1-6	TRBV6-5	NA	TGTGCCAGCAGCCAGGGGTTACGGTCACCCCTCCACTTT	CASSQGLRSPLHF
NA	11	TRBJ1-2	TRBV20-1	NA	TGCAGTGGGAGGATTAACTATGGCTACACCTTC	CSGRINYGYTF
NA	15	TRBJ2-3	TRBV6-5	TRBD2	TGTGCCAGCACATTAGCGGGAGCCGCCACAGATACGCAGTATTTT	CASTLAGAATDTQYF
NA	16	TRBJ1-6	TRBV6-1	NA	TGTGCCAGCAGTGAAATTGGTGGGGGCTTAGGTTCACCCCTCCACTTT	CASSEIGGGLGSPLHF
NA	11	TRBJ1-2	TRBV28	NA	TGTGCCACCATAGAGAACTATGGCTACACCTTC	CATIENYGYTF
NA	15	TRBJ1-6	TRBV2	TRBD1	TGTGCCAGCAAAGGGGGACAGGGGGTTCGTTCACCCCTCCACTTT	CASKGGQGVRSPLHF
NA	19	TRBJ1-4	TRBV28	TRBD1	TGTGCCAGCAGTTCGACAGGGGGCGCTTCCAGTTCAACTAATGAAAAACTGTTTTTT	CASSSTGGASSSTNEKLFF
NA	14	TRBJ1-2	TRBV7-9	TRBD1	TGTGCCAGCAGCCCCCAGGGGGCGCCCCCCTACTACACCTTC	CASSPQGAPPYYTF
NA	15	TRBJ2-1	TRBV27	NA	TGTGCCAGCAGTCCCCCCGCTAGCTCCTACAATGAGCAGTTCTTC	CASSPPASSYNEQFF
once	14	TRBJ2-7	TRBV5-6	NA	TGTGCCAGCAGCTTAGGGGACTTATCCTACGAGCAGTACTTC	CASSLGDLSYEQYF
NA	13	TRBJ1-1	TRBV29-1	TRBD1	TGCAGCGGGACAGGGACGACCCGCCTCAAAGCTTTCTTT	CSGTGTTRLKAFF
NA	13	TRBJ2-5	TRBV5-1	NA	TGCGCCAGCAGCTTGCCAGGGGAAGAGACCCAGTACTTC	CASSLPGEETQYF
NA	16	TRBJ2-3	TRBV5-6	NA	TGTGCCAGCAGCTCCGATTATAACACCCGGGCAGATACGCAGTATTTT	CASSSDYNTRADTQYF
NA	13	TRBJ1-4	TRBV28	TRBD1	TGTGCCAGCAGTTTATCAACAGGGGGAAAACTGTTTTTT	CASSLSTGGKLFF
NA	15	TRBJ1-1	TRBV18	TRBD1	TGTGCCAGCTCAGAGACAGGGGGCGCTGGGACTGAAGCTTTCTTT	CASSETGGAGTEAFF
NA	15	TRBJ1-3	TRBV7-9	NA	TGTGCCAGCAGCCCTCCGGGAGGCTCTGGAAACACCATATATTTT	CASSPPGGSGNTIYF
NA	14	TRBJ1-4	TRBV2	NA	TGTGCCAGCAGTGAGCAGACAACTAATGAAAAACTGTTTTTT	CASSEQTTNEKLFF
NA	15	TRBJ2-7	TRBV5-1	TRBD2	TGCGCCAGCAGCAAGACTAGCGGGGGCTCCTACGAGCAGTACTTC	CASSKTSGGSYEQYF
NA	13	TRBJ2-3	TRBV6-5	NA	TGTGCCAGCAGACTGACTAGCACAGATACGCAGTATTTT	CASRLTSTDTQYF
NA	18	TRBJ2-1	TRBV7-9	TRBD1	TGTGCCAGCAGCGTAGGTGCAATTGCGGGACAGGGGACGAATGAGCAGTTCTTC	CASSVGAIAGQGTNEQFF